A single sample is the source of the 6 T cell receptor beta chains below, sequenced in a study of T cells in Graves' hyperthyroidism and ophthalmopathy. There were TCR beta CDR3 regions amplified from RNA transcripts. HTBI primers were employed in a first-round RT-PCR of the TCR CDR3. TCRdb analysed the multiplex PCR reads with MiXCR anew, one entry per CDR3 protein. Found here are 550,000 to 800,000 distinct CDR3 sequences, 16% of them singletons; the top ten hold approximately 8%. The sample consisted of blood. The receptor set was obtained from a man aged 18 to 35 with Graves' hyperthyroidism.

This clonotype has a count of ten or more. The chain couples TRBV12-3 or TRBV12-4 to TRBJ1-2; a possible D gene is TRBD1 (5 bases). The CDR3 sequence is 16 residues long. The germline V and J ends were trimmed by 5 bases and 2 bases, with 18 bases remaining between them. In DNA, the CDR3 is TGTGCCAGCAGTCCGACCGGGACCCTGCAAAACTATGGCTACACCTTC. Its translation is CASSPTGTLQNYGYTF.

This clonotype was observed a handful of times. The chain links TRBV27 to TRBJ2-1; 13 nucleotides line up with TRBD2. This CDR3 has 19 residues. Germline V gene data show CDR1 as MNHEY and CDR2 as SMNVEV (reference sequence). J lost 2 bases, V lost 2 bases, and 9 bases had no gene match. The DNA of the CDR3 is TGTGCCAGCAGTTTAACCCATACTAGCGGGAGGGGAACCTACAATGAGCAGTTCTTC. The encoded protein is CASSLTHTSGRGTYNEQFF.

In its sample, this clonotype was seen a few times. The CDR3 nucleotides are TGTGCCAGCAGTTTATCCTTCATTGGGCAGTACAATGAGCAGTTCTTC. Translated: CASSLSFIGQYNEQFF. The chain carries TRBV27 and TRBJ2-1; D is undetermined. Deletions cut 0 bases from V and 4 bases from J, with 13 bases between. The CDR3 spans 16 residues. Germline lookup yields CDR1 MNHEY and CDR2 SMNVEV (reference sequence).

V is TRBV28 and J is TRBJ1-5; D perhaps matches TRBD1 (5 bases). V was trimmed by 6 bases and J by 4 bases, leaving 10 bases between them. Germline V CDR1 and CDR2: MDHEN, SYDVKM. This CDR3 is built from 13 residues. CDR3 nucleotide sequence: TGTGCCAGCAGGCCCTCAGGGAATCAGCCCCAGCATTTT. The encoded protein is CASRPSGNQPQHF.

This clonotype occurred many times. The rearrangement links TRBV12-3 or TRBV12-4 to TRBJ2-5, with 11 bases that match TRBD2. Trimming took 6 bases from V and 5 from J; bases not matched to a gene: 11. The CDR3 runs 16 residues. The CDR3 DNA sequence: TGTGCCAGCAGCCCATTAGCGGGAGGGTACGGGGAGACCCAGTACTTC. Translation: CASSPLAGGYGETQYF.

In this sample, this clonotype turned up many times. This chain uses TRBV28 with TRBJ2-7; tentatively, D is TRBD1 (6 bases). The CDR3 is made up of 15 amino acids. Germline V gene lookup returns CDR1 MDHEN and CDR2 SYDVKM. Trimming pared 6 bases from V and 3 bases from J, leaving 18 bases between. As DNA, the CDR3 is TGTGCCAGCAGGCCGTTATCAGGGGATAACTACGAGCAGTACTTC. This codes for CASRPLSGDNYEQYF.